This record looks at one TCR beta chain sequence and its context. The antigen is unknown. TCRdb's copy holds only in-frame clones and misses some; the assay was immunoSEQ multiplex PCR. The table includes 200,000 to 300,000 clones, 85% to 90% detected once. This CDR3 spans 16 amino acids. The J segment lost 7 bases and the V segment lost 5 bases, leaving 7 bases of the junction unmatched. The germline CDR1 and CDR2 sequences are MNHNY and SVGAGI (reference sequence). This sample is part of a study of Ad26.COV2.S vaccination and SARS-CoV-2 variants. The overall study: Among those in the COV1001 Ad26.COV2.S trial arm was the donor. Ad26.COV2.S, an intramuscular injection, was given once or twice 56 days apart. Study-level findings and limits: Higher spike-specific TCR breadth was found in vaccine recipients than in placebo recipients.

Treatment here: about 20 received Ad26.COV2.S at low or high dose, single or two shots; about 5 received placebo; per-sample allocation not given. Day 63 after the first injection of vaccine or placebo was the sampling time. SARS-CoV-2 spike from the Wuhan strain was encoded by the vaccine, an Ad26 vector. The V and J genes are TRBV6-6 and TRBJ2-1; 14 bases map to TRBD2. Sequences were derived from peripheral blood, sampled in a trial of Ad26.COV2.S vaccine versus placebo. The TCR originated in a person aged 18-60 years who received the Ad26.COV2.S COVID-19 vaccine or a placebo. The CDR3, as DNA: TGTGCCAGCAGTCCAGGGACTAGCGGGAGTAGAAATGAGCAGTTCTTC. Encoded protein: CASSPGTSGSRNEQFF.